These T cell receptor beta chains were read from a single sample in a study of cytomegalovirus exposure and HLA in healthy donors. Sequencing used immunoSEQ multiplex PCR; TCRdb keeps in-frame clones, though not all of them. This sample carries over 100,000 clones, 64% of them seen once, and the ten largest clones take 2% to 3%. Material for sequencing was PBMCs. The receptors stem from a woman in her thirties or forties in good health and CMV-seronegative. CDR3s include the opening cysteine and the closing phenylalanine or tryptophan. The D gene is left open where the match is weak. Part of the rows lack a size; the others show once, few, many or a class for expanded clones.

.,few,TRBV7-9,TRBJ2-2,TGTGCCAGCAGCTTAGCATGCGGGGCGGTCACCGGGGAGCTGTTTTTT,CASSLACGAVTGELFF
.,.,TRBV6-1,TRBJ1-1,TGTGCCAGCACCCTGAGGGTGATCAATGAAGCTTTCTTT,CASTLRVINEAFF
.,.,TRBV27,TRBJ1-5,TGTGCCAGCAGTTTGTCAGTCAATCAGCCCCAGCATTTT,CASSLSVNQPQHF
.,.,TRBV27,TRBJ1-1,TGTGCCAGCAGCCTAGACAGTGACGCTGAAGCTTTCTTT,CASSLDSDAEAFF
TRBD2,few,TRBV9,TRBJ2-1,TGTGCCAGCAGCTTTAGCGGGGGGGGATACAATGAGCAGTTCTTC,CASSFSGGGYNEQFF
.,.,TRBV4-1,TRBJ1-1,TGCGCCAGCAGCCAAGAAAACCCGGGGTTGAACACTGAAGCTTTCTTT,CASSQENPGLNTEAFF
TRBD1,.,TRBV19,TRBJ2-7,TGTGCCAGTAGTATCGGACAGGGTCGCTACGAGCAGTACTTC,CASSIGQGRYEQYF
.,.,TRBV18,TRBJ1-1,TGTGCCAGCTCACCTCAGAACATGAACACTGAAGCTTTCTTT,CASSPQNMNTEAFF
TRBD2,once,TRBV18,TRBJ2-7,TGTGCCAGCTCACCACCGGGACTAGCGGGGGGGCGCGAGCAGTACTTC,CASSPPGLAGGREQYF
.,.,TRBV10-3,TRBJ1-2,TGTGCCATCAGTGATAGGGAGGGTCAAGGTAACTATGGCTACACCTTC,CAISDREGQGNYGYTF
.,.,TRBV14,TRBJ2-3,TGTGCCAGCAGCAGCGGTCTGGCTAGCGCCGATACGCAGTATTTT,CASSSGLASADTQYF
.,.,TRBV5-1,TRBJ2-2,TGCGCCAGCAGCGGGACAATCAACACCGGGGAGCTGTTTTTT,CASSGTINTGELFF
TRBD1,.,TRBV2,TRBJ1-4,TGTGCCAGCAGGCAGGGGGTAGGGGGCAATGAAAAACTGTTTTTT,CASRQGVGGNEKLFF
.,.,TRBV5-6,TRBJ2-7,TGTGCCAGCAGCTCTGGCACAGGGTTTGTCTACGAGCAGTACTTC,CASSSGTGFVYEQYF
TRBD1,.,TRBV18,TRBJ1-2,TGTGCCAGCTCACCAACCCTCGCGCGACAGGGCGAGGGCTACACCTTC,CASSPTLARQGEGYTF
.,once,TRBV5-1,TRBJ2-1,TGCGCCAGCAGCACAGGGACTAACAATGAGCAGTTCTTC,CASSTGTNNEQFF
.,.,TRBV10-1,TRBJ1-4,TGCGCCAGCAGTGATCTAGGCGAAAAACTGTTTTTT,CASSDLGEKLFF
TRBD1,.,TRBV4-1,TRBJ1-3,TGCGCCAGCAGCCAAGGGGACAGGTCGTTCTCTGGAAACACCATATATTTT,CASSQGDRSFSGNTIYF
TRBD1,.,TRBV30,TRBJ1-4,TGTGCCTGGAGTACCTTTGAGGGGGCAGGAAAAAAACTGTTTTTT,CAWSTFEGAGKKLFF
TRBD1,.,TRBV29-1,TRBJ2-7,TGCAGCGTTTCCGGGGACAGGGTTGGCTCCTACGAGCAGTACTTC,CSVSGDRVGSYEQYF
TRBD1,.,TRBV19,TRBJ1-4,TGTGCCAGTAGCGGGGACAGGGGTTATAATGAAAAACTGTTTTTT,CASSGDRGYNEKLFF
TRBD1,.,TRBV23-1,TRBJ1-5,TGCGCCAGCAGTCAATCGGCGACAGGGCCCAATCAGCCCCAGCATTTT,CASSQSATGPNQPQHF
.,.,TRBV7-9,TRBJ1-2,TGTGCCAGCAGCTCTAGGGGCTCTAGATATGGCTACACCTTC,CASSSRGSRYGYTF
.,.,TRBV19,TRBJ1-1,TGTGCCAGTAACCCGACGACTCTACCGAACACTGAAGCTTTCTTT,CASNPTTLPNTEAFF
.,.,TRBV7-9,TRBJ1-1,TGTGCCAGCTGCGTCGGGGGGCCTGGGGCTGAAGCTTTCTTT,CASCVGGPGAEAFF
.,few,TRBV6-1,TRBJ1-5,TGTGCCAGCACCGGGTCCTTTAATCAGCCCCAGCATTTT,CASTGSFNQPQHF
.,.,TRBV7-2,TRBJ1-5,TGTGCCAGCAGTCGGACTACAGCAATCCAGCCCCAGCATTTT,CASSRTTAIQPQHF
TRBD1,few,TRBV29-1,TRBJ1-2,TGCAGCGTTGGCCCCGATCCGGGGACAGCGACCCGAGCTTATGGCTACACCTTC,CSVGPDPGTATRAYGYTF
.,.,TRBV6-6,TRBJ2-1,TGTGCCAGCAGTTACGGACAGACGCAGTTCTTC,CASSYGQTQFF
TRBD2,few,TRBV30,TRBJ2-1,TGTGCCTGGGGACTAGCGGGGGGGCCCAATGAGCAGTTCTTC,CAWGLAGGPNEQFF
.,few,TRBV7-9,TRBJ1-1,TGTGCCAGCAGCTTAGCGCGGCATCACACTGAAGCTTTCTTT,CASSLARHHTEAFF
TRBD2,.,TRBV5-4,TRBJ2-1,TGTGCCAGCAGCCTAACTAGCGGGGTCAATGAGCAGTTCTTC,CASSLTSGVNEQFF
.,.,TRBV27,TRBJ1-2,TGTGCCAGCAGTGGGGCCCCGCCCCGACCCTTCTATGGCTACACCTTC,CASSGAPPRPFYGYTF
.,.,TRBV19,TRBJ1-1,TGTGCCAGTAGTCGGACAGCCTTAATGAACACTGAAGCTTTCTTT,CASSRTALMNTEAFF
TRBD1,few,TRBV2,TRBJ1-1,TGTGCCAGCAGTCCAAGGACAGGAAACACTGAAGCTTTCTTT,CASSPRTGNTEAFF
TRBD2,.,TRBV5-6,TRBJ2-7,TGTGCCAGCAGCGCACTAGCGGGGGGCACCTACGAGCAGTACTTC,CASSALAGGTYEQYF
TRBD1,.,TRBV6-1,TRBJ2-7,TGTGCCAGCAGCGAAGCGCGGACAGGGATCTACGAGCAGTACTTC,CASSEARTGIYEQYF
.,.,TRBV9,TRBJ2-1,TGTGCCAGCAGCGTAGTGGAGTCCCCCTACAATGAGCAGTTCTTC,CASSVVESPYNEQFF
.,few,TRBV7-9,TRBJ1-1,TGTGCCAGCACCCTGAAACCGGGGGGCGCGGATACTGAAGCTTTCTTT,CASTLKPGGADTEAFF
TRBD2,.,TRBV5-6,TRBJ2-1,TGTGCCAGCAGCTTAACTAGCGGGGGCACCGTTGAGTACAATGAGCAGTTCTTC,CASSLTSGGTVEYNEQFF